This T cell receptor (beta chain) comes out of a study of cytomegalovirus exposure and HLA in healthy donors. The CDR3 covers 15 residues. Trimming took 6 bases from V and 2 from J; bases not matched to a gene: 4. CDR1 is MNHEY and CDR2 is SMNVEV in the germline V gene (reference sequence). The PCR contained 60 Vbeta and 13 Jbeta primers. The repertoire was sequenced with immunoSEQ multiplex PCR; TCRdb's copy has only in-frame clones and lacks some. The sample has approximately 140,000 clones, 80% seen once. This TCR was sampled from a male donor in good health and CMV-seronegative. Sequencing was performed on PBMCs. The gene calls are TRBV27 and TRBJ2-7; 13 nucleotides line up with TRBD2. The CDR3, as DNA: TGTGCCAGCAGCCTCACTAGCGGGGGGGCCTACGAGCAGTACTTC. Translating gives CASSLTSGGAYEQYF.